Below, 13 T cell receptor beta chains from the same sample are listed, as sequenced in a study of T cell repertoires in cytomegalovirus infection. TCRdb processed the reads anew with MiXCR; each CDR3 protein has one entry. Of hundreds of thousands of distinct CDR3 sequences in the sample, about a sixth were seen once. The sequencing input was PBMCs. These receptors were taken from a human donor in good health (CMV status not recorded). Some clones in this sample may be carry-over from other donors' samples.

The chain has TRBV7-3 and TRBJ2-7; tentative D call: TRBD1 (6 bases). Trimming took off 2 bases at V and 2 bases at J, with 13 bases between the two ends. This CDR3 has 15 amino acids. Per germline, CDR1 SGHTA and CDR2 FQGTGA. In nucleotides, the CDR3 is TGTGCCAGCAGCTTAGAAACAGGGCGAACCTACGAGCAGTACTTC. It specifies CASSLETGRTYEQYF.

This clonotype was counted a few times. J is TRBJ2-2 and V is TRBV28; 7 nucleotides agree with TRBD2. With V trimmed by 1 base and J by 1 base, 3 bases remained unmatched. The CDR3 runs 16 residues. Germline V gene data show CDR1 as MDHEN and CDR2 as SYDVKM. The CDR3 DNA sequence: TGTGCCAGCAGTTTATACGGGGGGATGAACACCGGGGAGCTGTTTTTT. Translation: CASSLYGGMNTGELFF.

This clonotype occurred many times. The rearrangement joins TRBV28 to TRBJ1-1; a possible D gene is TRBD1 (5 bases). This CDR3 is 13 amino acids long. Trimming stripped 6 bases from V and 4 bases from J, with 12 bases between. Germline V CDR1 and CDR2: MDHEN, SYDVKM. The CDR3, as DNA: TGTGCCAGCAGGAAGAGTAGGGGCACTGAAGCTTTCTTT. Residues: CASRKSRGTEAFF.

This clonotype was counted only a few times. The chain joins TRBV27 to TRBJ2-1; possibly TRBD1 for D (5 bases). The germline V and J ends were trimmed by 4 bases and 1 base, with 14 bases remaining between them. Looked up from germline, CDR1 is MNHEY and CDR2 is SMNVEV (reference sequence). The CDR3 sequence is 16 residues long. The CDR3 region has the DNA TGTGCCAGCAGTTCCCACAGGTACCCTTCCTACAATGAGCAGTTCTTC. This codes for CASSSHRYPSYNEQFF.

Many counts were recorded for this clonotype. The V and J genes are TRBV11-2 and TRBJ2-3; D may be TRBD2 (5 bases). CDR1 SGHAT and CDR2 FQNNGV come from the germline V gene. The CDR3 is 15 residues long. With 6 bases removed from V and 5 bases from J, the gap between germline ends came to 18 bases. CDR3 in DNA: TGTGCCAGCAGACCCAGAAACGGACTTTTAGATACGCAGTATTTT. As protein: CASRPRNGLLDTQYF.

The table lists this clonotype with many counts. This sequence joins TRBV5-1 and TRBJ2-3; the D is unclear. With 4 bases removed from V and 3 bases from J, the gap between germline ends came to 12 bases. The germline gives CDR1 SGHRS, CDR2 YFSETQ. The CDR3 extends over 14 amino acids. The CDR3 loop is CASSLRTLTDTQYF. The CDR3 coding sequence is TGCGCCAGCAGCCTCCGGACCCTGACAGATACGCAGTATTTT.

V is TRBV7-9 and J is TRBJ1-1, with a tentative D call TRBD1 (5 bases). This CDR3 is 14 amino acids long. Trimming removed 4 bases from V and 1 base from J, with 10 bases in between. The germline V gene has CDR1 SEHNR and CDR2 FQNEAQ (reference sequence). The CDR3 region has the DNA TGTGCCAGCAGCTCCTCCGGGGCGAACACTGAAGCTTTCTTT. It specifies CASSSSGANTEAFF.

CDR3 nucleotide sequence: TGTGCCAGCAGGAGGATGGGGGGCGCTCCTTCAGATACGCAGTATTTT. It is translated as CASRRMGGAPSDTQYF. The chain recombines TRBV7-2 with TRBJ2-3; the D gene could be TRBD1 or TRBD2 (6 bases each). The CDR3 is 16 amino acids. Germline V CDR1 and CDR2: SGHTA, FQGNSA. V was pared by 6 bases and J by 4 bases, with 20 bases between.

This rearrangement joins TRBV7-9 to TRBJ1-3; D possibly corresponds to TRBD1 (5 bases). Germline CDR1 is SEHNR and CDR2 is FQNEAQ (reference sequence). V lost 2 bases to trimming and J lost 5 bases, with 10 bases between them. CDR3 length: 14 amino acids. In nucleotides, the CDR3 is TGTGCCAGCAGCTTATCCGGGGCCCGAAACACCATATATTTT. Translating it yields CASSLSGARNTIYF.

At least ten counts were recorded for this clonotype. The chain carries TRBV7-2 and TRBJ1-6; 10 nucleotides agree with TRBD1. Germline V CDR1 and CDR2: SGHTA, FQGNSA. The CDR3 is 17 amino acids. Trimming took 5 bases from V and 7 from J; bases not matched to a gene: 11. The CDR3 loop is CASSDIRTGGGNSPLHF. In DNA, the CDR3 is TGTGCCAGCAGCGACATCAGGACAGGGGGGGGGAATTCACCCCTCCACTTT.

A few counts support this clonotype. V gene TRBV4-3 combines with J gene TRBJ2-7; 9 bases line up with TRBD1. Germline assignment: CDR1 LGHNA and CDR2 YSLEER. CDR3 length: 15 residues. Germline trimming cut 3 bases from V and 5 bases from J; bases unmatched to any gene: 8. The CDR3: CASSHLTGGIDEQYF. CDR3 coding DNA: TGCGCCAGCAGCCATCTGACAGGGGGTATCGACGAGCAGTACTTC.

This clonotype showed up just a few times. The rearrangement uses TRBV20-1 and TRBJ2-7, with 7 bases lining up with TRBD2. Germline CDR1 reads DFQATT; CDR2 reads SNEGSKA (reference sequence). The J segment lost 0 bases and the V segment lost 3 bases, leaving 11 bases of the junction unmatched. The CDR3 has 16 residues. The CDR3 DNA follows: TGCAGTGCTAGTCCCCCCCGACTAGCCGTCTCCTACGAGCAGTACTTC. This sequence encodes CSASPPRLAVSYEQYF.

In its sample, this clonotype was seen a few times. The chain uses TRBV28 and TRBJ2-3; 7 bases are a match to TRBD2. CDR1 and CDR2 from the germline V gene are MDHEN and SYDVKM. V dropped 8 bases and J dropped 5; count of bases not matched to a gene: 4. This CDR3 is built from 12 residues. Here the CDR3 DNA reads TGTGCCAGCGCCACGGGGGGAGATACGCAGTATTTT. Translation gives CASATGGDTQYF.